This T cell receptor (beta chain) was obtained from a study of Graves' ophthalmopathy and Graves' hyperthyroidism. Findings and limits, study-wide: Clonotypes were expanded in thyroid at above 0.001 frequency, and most also appeared in blood. The model predicted progression of ophthalmopathy with a sensitivity of approximately 68%, and its specificity was about 76%.

Concerning this clonotype: The antigen is unknown.

The germline gives CDR1 SEHNR, CDR2 FQNEAQ (reference sequence). The CDR3 is 15 residues long. The V gene end was trimmed by 3 bases and the J gene end by 5 bases; junction bases not matched to a gene: 8. RNA transcripts were the source from which TCR beta CDR3 regions were amplified. A first-round RT-PCR used HTBI primers, followed by a second-round multiplex PCR. TCRdb reanalysed the multiplex PCR reads using MiXCR and keeps one entry per CDR3 protein. The table shows about 1.2 million distinct CDR3 sequences, with 35% to 40% occurring only once. This rearrangement joins TRBV7-9 to TRBJ1-2; 8 bases align to TRBD1. The source material was peripheral blood or thyroid tissue (not recorded which). The TCR originated in an adult man with Graves' hyperthyroidism. In DNA, the CDR3 is TGTGCCAGCAGCTTCGGTTTGACAGGGGATTATGGCTACACCTTC. Its protein is CASSFGLTGDYGYTF.